The clone carrying this T cell receptor (beta chain) has only a few counts. Its antigen is still unknown. TCRdb re-derived calls from the 5' RACE reads in MiXCR, one entry per CDR3 protein. Of more than 110,000 distinct CDR3 sequences listed, 20% to 25% are singletons. The sample originates from a study of T-cell memory formation after mild COVID-19. Findings and limits, study-wide: CD4+ contracting clones were mainly CM and EM; CD8+ ones, EMRA. There was no confirmation that second-wave clones peaking on day 37 were SARS-CoV-2 specific.

Per the germline V gene, CDR1 is DFQATT and CDR2 is SNEGSKA (reference sequence). The CDR3 runs to 13 residues. V lost 5 bases and J lost 2; bases outside the gene matches: 3. The chain carries TRBV20-1 and TRBJ2-5, with 9 nucleotides matching TRBD2. The sample taken for sequencing was PBMCs or a T cell subset sorted from them (not recorded which). This receptor was obtained from an adult woman who had mild COVID-19 (a few samples of this study predate the infection). Cell type and time point are not known. In DNA, the CDR3 is TGCAGTGCTGAAGCGGGGGGTCAAGAGACCCAGTACTTC. This codes for CSAEAGGQETQYF.